This TCR beta chain was found in a study of identical twins (dated by TCRdb to 2016 to 2018). For the study in its entirety: To test whether fetal clonotypes persist, the study used deep sequencing on TCR alpha and beta repertoires from monozygotic twins, unrelated adults of various ages, and cord blood. Replicate twin experiments were performed at different times using different library preparation protocols to rule out contamination.

This clonotype has only a few counts. Its antigen target is currently unknown. Per-base quality was not reported, and no clone a single base away is much larger than it. Results and caveats for the whole study, not just this receptor: A weaker excess of twin sharing was found in beta out-of-frame sequences because the signal-to-noise ratio was lowered by fewer shared sequences. Out-of-frame TCR alpha sharing in monozygotic twins was systematically underestimated by recombination models, whereas sharing between unrelated individuals was in agreement with the recombination models. Abundant cord blood beta clonotypes had fewer insertions, young adult naive repertoires showed a similar but weaker trend, and memory repertoires showed no such trend. Compared with coincidental sharing between unrelated individuals, out-of-frame TCR alpha sequences shared between twins showed an excess of sequences with low generation probability. Invariant T cells such as MAIT and iNKT could partly confound zero-insertion analyses, though diverse VJ usage argued against this for most clonotypes. Conclusions relied on cross-sectional statistical analysis, since the same donors could not be followed over many years.

All donors were healthy Caucasians. The twin cohort comprised three pairs of female monozygotic twins, all aged roughly 18 to 30 years. Peripheral blood mononuclear cells were used as the source from which RNA for TCR libraries was isolated. The protocol used for the library was 5' RACE. The listed sequencing device is Illumina HiSeq 2000. A universal primer binding site was introduced by template switching, and a unique molecular identifier was present in the final cDNA, enabling accurate counting of TCR cDNA molecules. First-strand cDNA for TCR alpha and beta chains was synthesized from specific primers in the conserved constant-segment region. To control for contamination, every cDNA library was double barcoded, receiving both a SMART-Mk sample barcode and Illumina barcodes. TruSeq adapter sequences and Illumina sample barcodes were added in two successive PCR steps. The TCR alpha and beta cDNA libraries were sequenced on the Illumina HiSeq platform using custom primers. In the original analysis: Unique molecular identifiers were extracted from raw reads with MiGEC, and CDR3 positions were determined with MiXCR. Recombination models were inferred per individual with the repgenHMM and IGoR tools using an EM algorithm. The tcR package in R was used for shared clonotype analysis, with sharing normalized by the product of cloneset sizes. To study raw recombination without the effects of thymic and clonal selection, out-of-frame nonproductive sequences were analyzed. Using fastp at Q25 and MiXCR, TCRdb reprocessed the public reads and kept productive beta chains. Merged by CDR3 protein, the rows form single entries marked with the most common genes and DNA. The V and J calls were not made by the authors but by TCRdb's processing. This sample lists over 600,000 distinct CDR3 sequences; 21% were detected once. The ten largest clones take up around 4.5% of the sample.

These records were also assigned to another study, of T cells expressing NK-cell markers. The second paper further reports: TCR beta-chain repertoires were profiled in sorted CD3+CD56+NKG2C+, CD3+CD56+NKG2C- and CD3+CD56-NKG2C+ T-cell subsets from several donors. Among the eight sequenced donors, seven were HCMV-seropositive and one was HCMV-seronegative. In several experiments an anti-gammadeltaTCR antibody was added to restrict sorting to alphabetaTCR-expressing T cells. For roughly six donors, the dominant CD3+CD56+NKG2C+ clonotypes were among the top 10 CD8+ clonotypes and accounted for roughly 1.0-8% of CD8+ T cells. Those dominant clonotypes were again the most abundant among CD3+CD56-NKG2C+ cells in a few donors, at about 28.3-60.1%. Whether the expanded NKG2C-expressing T cell clones were specific for HCMV antigens was left unclear. The eight sequenced donors were randomly selected healthy volunteers, three men and five women. HCMV-specific IgG was detected in serum with a commercial ELISA kit to determine HCMV serostatus. For 5 or 6 donors, unsorted PBMC were also used to sequence bulk peripheral blood T-cell repertoires. Reads were demultiplexed and grouped by UMI with MIGEC, and clonotypes were assembled and quantified with MiTCR. Only TCR cDNA sequences supported by at least two reads were kept to exclude erroneous sequences. The tcR package was used for downstream repertoire analysis, and clonotypes were matched between fractions using CDR3 nucleotide sequence together with V segment. VDJmatch was used to annotate antigen specificity against VDJdb, with one amino acid substitution allowed in CDR3.

The TCR was taken from a woman between 18 and 30 years old in good health. Input material: PBMCs.

The bases are TGTGCCAGCAGCTCCACCGCAGGGCACACTGAAGCTTTCTTT. Its translation is CASSSTAGHTEAFF. The V and J segments used are TRBV7-2 and TRBJ1-1; the D segment could be TRBD1, given 5 matching bases. From the germline V gene, CDR1 is SGHTA and CDR2 is FQGNSA. Inclusive of the bounding cysteine and phenylalanine, the CDR3 is 14 residues long. Only the CDR3 portion is preserved as DNA: 42 bases, with reading frame beginning at the first base. Trimming takes 4 bases from V and 3 bases from J, and the germline ends sit 12 bases apart.